One and the same sample provided the 10 T cell receptor beta chains below, sequenced in a study of Ad26.COV2.S vaccination and SARS-CoV-2 variants (dated by TCRdb to about 2021). The treatment or condition label for this specimen denotes: 19 received Ad26.COV2.S at low or high dose, single or two shots; 5 received placebo; per-sample allocation not given. Repertoires of vaccine and placebo recipients were sequenced from samples taken on day 63 after the first injection. The library was produced with the immunoSEQ multiplex PCR assay. TCRdb stores this immuneACCESS table with in-frame sequences only. Part of the clones is absent; in the studies checked, under half of the shortfall reflects unresolved V genes, and no reason is known for the rest. Present in this sample are roughly 420,000 clones, about 91% of which were seen just once. The ten biggest clones cover 2.5% to 3% of the sample. This specimen was peripheral blood, taken in a trial of Ad26.COV2.S vaccine versus placebo. The receptors come from a person between 18 and 65 years old who received the Ad26.COV2.S COVID-19 vaccine or a placebo.

The chain employs TRBV6-2 or TRBV6-3 and TRBJ2-7; 9 bases agree with TRBD2. After removal of 2 bases from V and 6 bases from J, the junction contained 8 bases not matched to a gene. The germline gives CDR1 MNHEY, CDR2 SVGEGT. The CDR3 is 15 amino acids. The CDR3: CASSYKAGGPVEQYV. CDR3 DNA: TGTGCCAGCAGTTACAAGGCGGGAGGGCCCGTCGAGCAGTACGTC.

This clone was observed a few times. This chain links TRBV4-1 with TRBJ2-7; 9 nucleotides match TRBD1. Germline CDR1 and CDR2: MGHRA and YSYEKL. V was clipped by 6 bases and J by 4 bases; unmatched bases: 10. The CDR3 sequence is 15 residues long. CDR3 residues: CASSFPGTGTYEQYF. CDR3 DNA sequence: TGCGCCAGCAGTTTCCCCGGGACAGGGACGTACGAGCAGTACTTC.

The rearrangement uses TRBV7-2 and TRBJ1-3; D is unclear. The CDR3 has 14 amino acids. The germline gives CDR1 SGHTA, CDR2 FQGNSA. V lost 5 bases, J lost 8 bases, and 16 bases lay in between. In DNA form, the CDR3 reads TGTGCCAGCAGCCCAGATTCGATGGTGGACACCATATATTTT. Protein product: CASSPDSMVDTIYF.

Remarks on this clone: This CDR3 is also generated by other DNA sequences in the sample. The chain recombines TRBV7-8 with TRBJ1-2; tentatively, D is TRBD1 (5 bases). Germline values: CDR1 SGHVS, CDR2 FQNEAQ. CDR3 size: 13 residues. V was cut by 5 bases and J by 2 bases, with 9 bases left in between. The CDR3 sequence: CASSLGVNYGYTF. CDR3 bases: TGTGCCAGCAGCCTGGGGGTGAACTATGGCTACACCTTC.

This clone is a singleton in its sample. The chain joins TRBV14 to TRBJ2-1, with unresolved D. From germline, CDR1 is SGHDN and CDR2 FVKESK. CDR3 size: 14 residues. V was pared by 5 bases and J by 9 bases, with 17 bases between. The CDR3 DNA is TGTGCCAGCAGCATGTCCAGTACGGAGAGTGAGCAGTTCTTC. It encodes CASSMSSTESEQFF. Drawing the rest from reference TRBV14 and TRBJ2-1, the complete variable domain is EAGVTQFPSHSVIEKGQTVTLRCDPISGHDNLYWYRRVMGKEIKFLLHFVKESKQDESGMPNNRFLAERTGGTYSTLKVQPAELEDSGVYFCASSMSSTESEQFFGPGTRLTVL.

CDR3 DNA sequence: TGTGCCAGCAGCCTACAGGGGTACTACAATGAGCAGTTCTTC. Amino acids: CASSLQGYYNEQFF. The chain is built from TRBV7-3 and TRBJ2-1; 7 positions match TRBD1. Losses at the gene ends were 5 bases for V and 3 bases for J; bases not matched to a gene: 4. The CDR3 contains 14 residues. The germline V gene has CDR1 SGHTA and CDR2 FQGTGA.

The chain links TRBV28 to TRBJ2-2; D may be TRBD1 (5 bases). Germline V CDR1 and CDR2: MDHEN, SYDVKM. The CDR3 has 14 residues. Trimming took off 5 bases at V and 5 bases at J, with 12 bases between the two ends. DNA for the CDR3: TGTGCCAGCAGTAATCAGGGCTGGACCGGGGAGCTGTTTTTT. Amino acid sequence: CASSNQGWTGELFF.

V is TRBV28 and J is TRBJ1-1, with D possibly matching TRBD1 (6 bases). Germline loops: CDR1 MDHEN, CDR2 SYDVKM. The CDR3 runs to 12 residues. V shed 7 bases and J shed 11 bases, with 17 bases lying between them. CDR3 bases: TGTGCCAGCACCCAGGACAGCCGGTGGGCTTTCTTT. It specifies CASTQDSRWAFF. Full variable domain (rest looked up from reference TRBV28 and TRBJ1-1): DVKVTQSSRYLVKRTGEKVFLECVQDMDHENMFWYRQDPGLGLRLIYFSYDVKMKEKGDIPEGYSVSREKKERFSLILESASTNQTSMYLCASTQDSRWAFFGQGTRLTVV.

The chain combines TRBV14 with TRBJ1-2, with a possible D match to TRBD1 (6 bases). The germline V gene encodes CDR1 SGHDN and CDR2 FVKESK. This CDR3 has 13 residues. V was clipped by 1 base and J by 8 bases, with 11 bases between them. The CDR3, as DNA: TGTGCCAGCAGCCAAGTGGTCGGGGGCGGCTACACCTTC. Translating it yields CASSQVVGGGYTF.

The CDR3 sequence: CASTRENEKLFF. The DNA for the CDR3 is TGTGCCAGCACTCGGGAGAACGAAAAACTGTTTTTT. The rearrangement joins TRBV2 to TRBJ1-4; no clear D. The CDR3 covers 12 residues. V shed 7 bases and J shed 8 bases, with 11 bases lying between them. From germline, CDR1 is SNHLY and CDR2 FYNNEI.